This T cell receptor beta chain comes out of a study of molecular identifiers for immune sequencing clone quantification. Study results and limitations: Identical TCR molecules that share a barcode could lead to an underestimation of highly expanded clone sizes.

This clonotype was seen many times. The antigen is unknown. For bulk TCR libraries, previously described methods and listed TCR primers were used. One entry per CDR3 protein, called by TCRdb with MiXCR from the PCR reads. The repertoire consists of around 480,000 distinct CDR3 sequences, with under 30% occurring once and the leading ten covering roughly 0.79%. Sorted naive CD8 T cells, roughly 17,000 to 1,100,000, were sequenced from 10%, 30% or 50% RNA. CDR1 is SGHRS, CDR2 YFSETQ, per germline. The CDR3 has 14 residues. Trimming pared 4 bases from V and 11 bases from J, leaving 21 bases between. Sequences were obtained from naive CD8+ T cells from blood, with Jurkat cell RNA spiked in. Subset given: FACS-sorted CD8+CD4-CCR7+CD45RA+ naive T cells. The chain combines TRBV5-1 with TRBJ1-1, with D perhaps TRBD1 (5 bases). The TCR was taken from a human donor in good health. Some libraries in this study had Jurkat cell RNA spiked in. The CDR3 sequence is CASSRLSQDTEAFF. CDR3 DNA sequence: TGCGCCAGCAGCCGGCTCTCCCAGGACACGGAGGCTTTCTTT.